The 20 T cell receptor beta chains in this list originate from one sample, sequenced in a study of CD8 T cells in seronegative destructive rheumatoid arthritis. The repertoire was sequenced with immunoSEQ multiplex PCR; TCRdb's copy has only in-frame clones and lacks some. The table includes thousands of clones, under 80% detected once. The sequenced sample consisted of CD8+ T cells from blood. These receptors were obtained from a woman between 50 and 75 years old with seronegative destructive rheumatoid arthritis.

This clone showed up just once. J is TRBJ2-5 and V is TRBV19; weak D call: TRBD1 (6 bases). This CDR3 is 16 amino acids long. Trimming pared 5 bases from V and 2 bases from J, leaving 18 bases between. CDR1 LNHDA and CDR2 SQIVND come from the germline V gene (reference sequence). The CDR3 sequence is CASSPPPQGGQETQYF. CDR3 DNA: TGTGCCAGTAGTCCTCCTCCACAGGGCGGTCAAGAGACCCAGTACTTC.

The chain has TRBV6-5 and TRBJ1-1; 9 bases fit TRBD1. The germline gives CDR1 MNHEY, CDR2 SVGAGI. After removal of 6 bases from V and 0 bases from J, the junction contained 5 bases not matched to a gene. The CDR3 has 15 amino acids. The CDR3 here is CASRDRDRVNTEAFF. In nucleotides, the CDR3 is TGTGCCAGCAGAGACCGGGACAGGGTGAACACTGAAGCTTTCTTT.

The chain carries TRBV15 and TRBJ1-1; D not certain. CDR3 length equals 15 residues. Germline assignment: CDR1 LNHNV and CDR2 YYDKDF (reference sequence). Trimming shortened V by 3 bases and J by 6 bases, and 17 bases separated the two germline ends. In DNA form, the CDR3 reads TGTGCCACCAGCAGGCCGGGAGGAGCTCTCTCTGAAGCTTTCTTT. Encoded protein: CATSRPGGALSEAFF. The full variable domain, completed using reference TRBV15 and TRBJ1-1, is DAMVIQNPRYQVTQFGKPVTLSCSQTLNHNVMYWYQQKSSQAPKLLFHYYDKDFNNEADTPDNFQSRRPNTSFCFLDIRSPGLGDTAMYLCATSRPGGALSEAFFGQGTRLTVV.

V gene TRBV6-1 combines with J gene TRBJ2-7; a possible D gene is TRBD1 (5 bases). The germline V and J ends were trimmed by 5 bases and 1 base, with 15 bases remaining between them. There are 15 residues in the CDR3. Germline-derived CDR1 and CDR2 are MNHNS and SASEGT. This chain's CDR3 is CASSRLRERSYEQYF. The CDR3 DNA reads TGTGCCAGCAGTAGACTCAGGGAAAGGTCCTACGAGCAGTACTTC.

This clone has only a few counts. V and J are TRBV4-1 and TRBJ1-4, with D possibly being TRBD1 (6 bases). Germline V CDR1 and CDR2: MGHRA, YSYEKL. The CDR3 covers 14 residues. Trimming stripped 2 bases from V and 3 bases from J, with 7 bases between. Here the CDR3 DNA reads TGCGCCAGCAGCCAATGGACAGCTAATGAAAAACTGTTTTTT. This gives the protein CASSQWTANEKLFF.

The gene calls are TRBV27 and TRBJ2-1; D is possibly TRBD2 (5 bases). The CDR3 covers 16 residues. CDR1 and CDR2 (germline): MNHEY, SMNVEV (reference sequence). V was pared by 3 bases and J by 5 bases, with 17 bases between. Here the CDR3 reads CASSLKTPSPHNEQFF. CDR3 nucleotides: TGTGCCAGCAGTTTGAAAACCCCTAGCCCCCACAATGAGCAGTTCTTC.

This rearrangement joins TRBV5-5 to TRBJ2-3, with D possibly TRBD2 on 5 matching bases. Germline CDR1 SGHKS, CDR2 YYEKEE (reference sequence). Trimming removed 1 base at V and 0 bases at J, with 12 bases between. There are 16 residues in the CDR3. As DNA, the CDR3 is TGTGCCAGCAGCTTGAATGCGGGCGAAAGCACAGATACGCAGTATTTT. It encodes CASSLNAGESTDTQYF.

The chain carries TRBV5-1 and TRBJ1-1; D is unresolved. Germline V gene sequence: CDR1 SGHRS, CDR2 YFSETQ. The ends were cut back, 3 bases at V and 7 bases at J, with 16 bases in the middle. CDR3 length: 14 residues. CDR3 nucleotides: TGCGCCAGCAGCTCCACCCTGACACCCGGTGAAGCTTTCTTT. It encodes CASSSTLTPGEAFF.

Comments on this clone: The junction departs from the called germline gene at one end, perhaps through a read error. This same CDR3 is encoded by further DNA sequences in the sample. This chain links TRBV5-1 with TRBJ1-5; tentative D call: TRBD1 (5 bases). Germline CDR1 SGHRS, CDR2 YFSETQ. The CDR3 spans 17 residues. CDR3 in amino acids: CASSLAGVARNNQPQHF. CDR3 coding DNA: TGCGCCAGCAGTTTGGCGGGGGTCGCTCGAAACAATCAGCCCCAGCATTTT. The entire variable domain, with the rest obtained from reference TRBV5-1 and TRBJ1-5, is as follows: KAGVTQTPRYLIKTRGQQVTLSCSPISGHRSVSWYQQTPGQGLQFLFEYFSETQRNKGNFPGRFSGRQFSNSRSEMNVSTLELGDSALYLCASSLAGVARNNQPQHFGDGTRLSIL.

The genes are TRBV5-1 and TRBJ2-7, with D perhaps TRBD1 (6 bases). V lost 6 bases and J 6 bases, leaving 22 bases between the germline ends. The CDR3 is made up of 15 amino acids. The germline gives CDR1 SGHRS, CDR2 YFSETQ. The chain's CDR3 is CASNNLQGSASEQYF. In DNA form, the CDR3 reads TGCGCCAGCAACAATTTACAGGGTTCGGCGAGCGAGCAGTACTTC.

Here the CDR3 reads CASSKTGYGETQYF. Written as DNA, the CDR3 is TGTGCCAGCAGCAAGACAGGCTACGGCGAGACCCAGTACTTC. The V gene is TRBV9, the J gene TRBJ2-5, with TRBD1 as a possible D gene (6 bases). Trimming removed 4 bases at V and 5 bases at J, with 15 bases between. CDR1 and CDR2 from the germline V gene are SGDLS and YYNGEE. This CDR3 is 14 amino acids long. The variable domain in full, with the rest retrieved from reference TRBV9 and TRBJ2-5, is DSGVTQTPKHLITATGQRVTLRCSPRSGDLSVYWYQQSLDQGLQFLIQYYNGEERAKGNILERFSAQQFPDLHSELNLSSLELGDSALYFCASSKTGYGETQYFGPGTRLLVL.

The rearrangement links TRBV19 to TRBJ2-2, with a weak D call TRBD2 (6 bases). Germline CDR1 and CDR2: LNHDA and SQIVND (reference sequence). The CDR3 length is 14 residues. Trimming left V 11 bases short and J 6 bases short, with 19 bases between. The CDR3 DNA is TGTGCCGGATCATCCCCTCGGGGGTCCGGGGAGCTGTTTTTT. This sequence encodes CAGSSPRGSGELFF.

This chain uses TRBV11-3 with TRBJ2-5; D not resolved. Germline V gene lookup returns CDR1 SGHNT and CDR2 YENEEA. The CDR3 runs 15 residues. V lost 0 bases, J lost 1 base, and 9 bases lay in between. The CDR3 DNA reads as TGTGCCAGCAGCTTAGAGTTGAGTGTCCAAGAGACCCAGTACTTC. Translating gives CASSLELSVQETQYF. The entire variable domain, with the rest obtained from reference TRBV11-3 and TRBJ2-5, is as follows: EAGVVQSPRYKIIEKKQPVAFWCNPISGHNTLYWYLQNLGQGPELLIRYENEEAVDDSQLPKDRFSAERLKGVDSTLKIQPAELGDSAVYLCASSLELSVQETQYFGPGTRLLVL.

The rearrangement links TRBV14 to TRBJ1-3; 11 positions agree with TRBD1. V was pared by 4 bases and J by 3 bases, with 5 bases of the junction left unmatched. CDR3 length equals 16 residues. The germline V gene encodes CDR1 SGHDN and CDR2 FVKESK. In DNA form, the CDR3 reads TGTGCCAGCAGCCCGAGGACAGGGGGCTTTGGAAACACCATATATTTT. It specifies CASSPRTGGFGNTIYF.

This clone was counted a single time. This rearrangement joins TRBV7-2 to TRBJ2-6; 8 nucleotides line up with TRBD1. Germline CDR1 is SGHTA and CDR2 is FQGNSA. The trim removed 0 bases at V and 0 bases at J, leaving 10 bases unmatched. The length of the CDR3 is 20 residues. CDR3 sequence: CASSLAEGQAVFSGANVLTF. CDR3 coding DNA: TGTGCCAGCAGCTTAGCCGAGGGACAGGCAGTTTTCTCTGGGGCCAACGTCCTGACTTTC. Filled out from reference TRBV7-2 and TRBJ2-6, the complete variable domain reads GAGVSQSPSNKVTEKGKDVELRCDPISGHTALYWYRQSLGQGLEFLIYFQGNSAPDKSGLPSDRFSAERTGGSVSTLTIQRTQQEDSAVYLCASSLAEGQAVFSGANVLTFGAGSRLTVL.

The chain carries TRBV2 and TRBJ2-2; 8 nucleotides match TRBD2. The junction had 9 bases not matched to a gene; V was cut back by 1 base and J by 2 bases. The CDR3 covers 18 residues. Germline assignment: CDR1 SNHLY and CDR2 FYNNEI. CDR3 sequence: CASSEDTRGGTNTGELFF. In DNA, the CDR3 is TGTGCCAGCAGTGAAGACACTCGCGGGGGGACCAACACCGGGGAGCTGTTTTTT.

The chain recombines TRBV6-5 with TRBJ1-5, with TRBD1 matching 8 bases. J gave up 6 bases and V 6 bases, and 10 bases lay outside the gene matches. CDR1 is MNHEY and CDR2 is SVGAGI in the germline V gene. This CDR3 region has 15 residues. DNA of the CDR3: TGTGCCAGCAGCCTAGGACAGGGCTCCGGTCAGCCCCAGCATTTT. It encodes CASSLGQGSGQPQHF.

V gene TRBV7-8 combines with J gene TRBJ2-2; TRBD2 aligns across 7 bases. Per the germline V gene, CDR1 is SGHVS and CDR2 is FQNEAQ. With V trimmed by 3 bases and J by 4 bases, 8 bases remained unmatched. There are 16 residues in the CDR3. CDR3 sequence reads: CASSFVGGVSTGELFF. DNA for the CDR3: TGTGCCAGCAGCTTCGTGGGAGGGGTGAGCACCGGGGAGCTGTTTTTT. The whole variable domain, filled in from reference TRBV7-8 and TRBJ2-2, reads GAGVSQSPRYKVAKRGQDVALRCDPISGHVSLFWYQQALGQGPEFLTYFQNEAQLDKSGLPSDRFFAERPEGSVSTLKIQRTQQEDSAVYLCASSFVGGVSTGELFFGEGSRLTVL.

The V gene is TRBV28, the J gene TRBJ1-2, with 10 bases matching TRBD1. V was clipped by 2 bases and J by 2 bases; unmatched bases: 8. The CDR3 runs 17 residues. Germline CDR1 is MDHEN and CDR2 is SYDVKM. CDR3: CASSLGDRGRSNYGYTF. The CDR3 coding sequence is TGTGCCAGCAGTTTAGGGGACAGGGGACGATCGAACTATGGCTACACCTTC.

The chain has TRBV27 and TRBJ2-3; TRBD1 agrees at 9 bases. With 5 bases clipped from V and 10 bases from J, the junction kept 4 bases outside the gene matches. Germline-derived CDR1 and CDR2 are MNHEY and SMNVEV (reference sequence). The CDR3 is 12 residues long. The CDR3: CASSPGQGAQYF. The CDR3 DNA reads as TGTGCCAGCAGTCCGGGACAGGGAGCGCAGTATTTT.